This TCR beta chain was captured in a study of CD4 and CD8 cells across lung adenocarcinoma regions. Localized lung adenocarcinoma, a non-small cell lung cancer, affected the donors. From the PCR reads, TCRdb called clonotypes with MiXCR, one entry per CDR3 protein. The sample shows tens of thousands of distinct CDR3 sequences, around half of them seen only once. As concerns this clonotype: Given the absence of the conserved phenylalanine or tryptophan at the CDR3 end, a read error is likely.

Germline assignment: CDR1 MGHDK and CDR2 SYGVNS. The CDR3 length is 13 residues. The chain joins TRBV25-1 to TRBJ2-6; possible D gene TRBD1, 5 bases. TRBJ2-5 explains the end of the DNA better; the J call may be wrong. The source of this sequence is a female donor with lung adenocarcinoma. The CD4 and CD8 labels of this study may be unreliable. The sequenced sample consisted of CD8+ T cells from the center of a lung tumor. The DNA of the CDR3 is TGTGCCAGCAGAGGTGATGGGGCCAACGTCCAGTACGTC. This gives the protein CASRGDGANVQYV.